These 15 T cell receptor beta chains share one sample of origin, sequenced in a study of blood T cell repertoires in COVID-19. Assay: immunoSEQ multiplex PCR; the TCRdb copy retains only in-frame clones and omits some. In the table there are over 100,000 clones, about nine tenths of which are singletons. Sequencing used peripheral blood. These receptors all stem from a human donor in a cohort sampled during active COVID-19.

The chain carries TRBV6-2 or TRBV6-3 and TRBJ2-1, with 16 bases matching TRBD2. CDR1 is MNHEY and CDR2 is SVGEGT in the germline V gene. J gave up 7 bases and V 3 bases, and 15 bases lay outside the gene matches. The CDR3 spans 20 residues. This CDR3 is CASSYPTRGTSGRARNEQFF. In DNA form, the CDR3 reads TGTGCCAGCAGTTATCCCACCCGCGGGACTAGCGGGAGGGCCAGGAATGAGCAGTTCTTC.

This clone was picked up one time. The chain links TRBV7-9 to TRBJ1-1; 7 nucleotides match TRBD1. CDR3 length: 16 amino acids. Germline V gene data show CDR1 as SEHNR and CDR2 as FQNEAQ (reference sequence). Trimming cost V 5 bases and J 4 bases; bases outside gene matches: 13. CDR3 in amino acids: CASSGRGRDGFTEAFF. Written as DNA, the CDR3 is TGTGCCAGCAGCGGAAGGGGGCGGGATGGATTCACTGAAGCTTTCTTT.

The chain is built from TRBV4-3 and TRBJ2-4; D may be TRBD1 (6 bases). Germline loops: CDR1 LGHNA, CDR2 YSLEER. The length of the CDR3 is 14 residues. Trimming removed 1 base from V and 5 bases from J, with 9 bases in between. In nucleotides, the CDR3 is TGCGCCAGCAGCCAAGCCAGGGGCCAAAACATTCAGTACTTC. Its translation: CASSQARGQNIQYF.

CDR3 DNA: TGTGCCAGCAGCTTGACTAGCGGGGGAAGCGAGCAGTACTTC. Translation: CASSLTSGGSEQYF. The V gene is TRBV5-5, the J gene TRBJ2-7; 11 positions match TRBD2. The germline V gene has CDR1 SGHKS and CDR2 YYEKEE (reference sequence). V dropped 1 base and J dropped 6; count of bases not matched to a gene: 3. CDR3 length: 14 amino acids.

V gene TRBV7-2 combines with J gene TRBJ2-3; 7 nucleotides align to TRBD1. Germline values: CDR1 SGHTA, CDR2 FQGNSA. The CDR3 spans 16 residues. The ends lost 5 bases at V and 4 bases at J; junction bases unmatched: 12. The CDR3 region has the DNA TGTGCCAGCAGCAACCCGACAGGGAAGGTGGCAGATACGCAGTATTTT. Translating gives CASSNPTGKVADTQYF. The complete variable domain, with remaining parts taken from reference TRBV7-2 and TRBJ2-3, reads GAGVSQSPSNKVTEKGKDVELRCDPISGHTALYWYRQSLGQGLEFLIYFQGNSAPDKSGLPSDRFSAERTGGSVSTLTIQRTQQEDSAVYLCASSNPTGKVADTQYFGPGTRLTVL.

This clone has just one count. The chain uses TRBV7-3 and TRBJ2-7; 8 bases align to TRBD1. CDR3 length: 15 amino acids. The germline V gene has CDR1 SGHTA and CDR2 FQGTGA. Unmatched junction bases numbered 13, after V lost 5 bases and J lost 7 bases. CDR3 loop: CASSDRDRSSEEQYF. Here the CDR3 DNA reads TGTGCCAGCAGCGACCGGGACAGGTCCTCGGAAGAGCAGTACTTC.

The V gene is TRBV4-3, the J gene TRBJ2-7; 8 positions agree with TRBD2. There are 16 residues in the CDR3. Germline V gene data show CDR1 as LGHNA and CDR2 as YSLEER. V lost 0 bases and J lost 5; bases outside the gene matches: 9. The CDR3 nucleotides are TGCGCCAGCAGCCAAGATCCCGGGAGGGGGTTCGACGAGCAGTACTTC. This encodes CASSQDPGRGFDEQYF.

The J gene is TRBJ1-2, the V gene TRBV10-3; D is perhaps TRBD1 (6 bases). This CDR3 is built from 11 residues. V lost 8 bases and J lost 8, with 12 bases in between. Germline CDR1 reads ENHRY; CDR2 reads SYGVKD. Written as DNA, the CDR3 is TGTGCCATCTCTGGGGGCTTGGGCTACACCTTC. Protein product: CAISGGLGYTF.

V and J are TRBV2 and TRBJ2-1, with TRBD2 matching 12 bases. Per the germline V gene, CDR1 is SNHLY and CDR2 is FYNNEI. V gave up 8 bases and J gave up 2 bases; unmatched junction bases: 4. This CDR3 has 15 residues. The CDR3 region is CASARLAGAYNEQFF. The CDR3 DNA sequence: TGTGCCAGCGCCCGACTAGCGGGAGCCTACAATGAGCAGTTCTTC.

This chain uses TRBV7-3 with TRBJ2-1; D gene ambiguous. CDR3 length: 15 residues. The V end lost 2 bases, the J end lost 0 bases, and 8 bases lay between the germline ends. Germline lookup yields CDR1 SGHTA and CDR2 FQGTGA. The CDR3 is CASSLELSSYNEQFF. In DNA form, the CDR3 reads TGTGCCAGCAGCTTAGAACTTAGCTCCTACAATGAGCAGTTCTTC.

This clone was detected once. V and J are TRBV4-1 and TRBJ2-2; TRBD2 aligns across 7 bases. The CDR3 consists of 15 residues. The V gene end was trimmed by 1 base and the J gene end by 6 bases; junction bases not matched to a gene: 5. CDR1 and CDR2 from the germline V gene are MGHRA and YSYEKL. The CDR3 nucleotides are TGCGCCAGCAGCCAAGGGTGGGGAGGGGCCGGGGAGCTGTTTTTT. This gives the protein CASSQGWGGAGELFF.

This sequence joins TRBV29-1 and TRBJ2-1, with 9 bases that match TRBD2. The germline gives CDR1 SQVTM, CDR2 ANQGSEA. This CDR3 spans 17 amino acids. The junction had 11 bases not matched to a gene; V was cut back by 5 bases and J by 0 bases. The CDR3 region has the DNA TGCAGCGTTCCCCGGACTAGCGACACCCTCTCCTACAATGAGCAGTTCTTC. It is translated as CSVPRTSDTLSYNEQFF.

The rearrangement links TRBV19 to TRBJ1-4; 8 bases map to TRBD1. The CDR3 extends over 15 amino acids. Germline loops: CDR1 LNHDA, CDR2 SQIVND (reference sequence). Trimming at V came to 5 bases and at J to 7 bases, leaving 9 bases not matched to a gene. Here the CDR3 reads CASSPLQGASEKLFF. The CDR3 nucleotides are TGTGCCAGTAGTCCCCTCCAGGGGGCCTCTGAAAAACTGTTTTTT.

The J gene is TRBJ2-7, the V gene TRBV7-9, with TRBD1 matching over 7 bases. V lost 5 bases and J lost 4; bases outside the gene matches: 11. CDR1 and CDR2 from the germline V gene are SEHNR and FQNEAQ (reference sequence). This CDR3 spans 15 amino acids. The DNA for the CDR3 is TGTGCCAGCAGCCCTACAGGGACAGCGCATTACGAGCAGTACTTC. The encoded protein is CASSPTGTAHYEQYF.

The genes are TRBV10-3 and TRBJ2-5, with D maybe TRBD1 (6 bases). With 2 bases removed from V and 5 bases from J, the gap between germline ends came to 18 bases. Germline CDR1 reads ENHRY; CDR2 reads SYGVKD. The CDR3 runs to 16 residues. The CDR3 DNA reads TGTGCCATCAGTGAGACGGCAGGGGCCTTTGGGGAGACCCAGTACTTC. This translates into CAISETAGAFGETQYF.